The T cell receptor (beta chain) described here comes from a study of blood T cells in healthy people across ages. Whole-study results and caveats: Greater diversity and more naive CD4+ cells were seen in long-lived donors than in aged donors.

For the second PCR, which ran for about 7 to 11 cycles, a sample-barcoded 5' primer and a J-beta primer mix were used. Each cDNA molecule was tagged by a template-switch adaptor with 12 random nucleotides. In TCRdb, the 5' RACE reads were re-called with MiXCR into one record per CDR3 protein. Of hundreds of thousands of distinct CDR3 sequences in the sample, around three fifths were seen once. Germline lookup yields CDR1 ENHRY and CDR2 SYGVKD. The CDR3 has 13 residues. Trimming at V came to 5 bases and at J to 7 bases, leaving 5 bases not matched to a gene. This clonotype was detected only a few times. Its antigen is unidentified.

V gene TRBV10-3 combines with J gene TRBJ2-1; 7 bases are shared with TRBD1. The specimen was blood. This TCR derives from a man between 60 and 75 years old in good health. The CDR3 nucleotides are TGTGCCATCAGTACAGGGGTCTGGAATGAGCAGTTCTTC. This codes for CAISTGVWNEQFF.